A single sample gave rise to the 12 T cell receptor beta chains below, sequenced in a study of T-cell memory formation after mild COVID-19. MiXCR was run by TCRdb on the 5' RACE reads, yielding one entry per CDR3 protein. The sample lists under 600,000 distinct CDR3 sequences; 20% to 25% were seen once. Sequenced sample: PBMCs or a T cell subset sorted from them (not recorded which). The receptors were sampled from an adult woman who had mild COVID-19 (a few samples of this study predate the infection). Cell type and time point are not known.

This clonotype was recorded a few times. This sequence joins TRBV18 and TRBJ1-5; D remains unclear. The CDR3 consists of 13 residues. CDR1 and CDR2 (germline): KGHSH, LQKENI. The V gene lost 2 bases and the J gene lost 5 bases, with 7 bases spanning the gap. The CDR3 protein is CASSPGADQPQHF. CDR3 DNA sequence: TGTGCCAGCTCACCAGGAGCCGATCAGCCCCAGCATTTT.

This clonotype showed up just a few times. The rearrangement joins TRBV6-5 to TRBJ2-2; a possible D gene is TRBD1 (6 bases). V gave up 5 bases and J gave up 1 base, with 11 bases separating them. Per germline, CDR1 MNHEY and CDR2 SVGAGI. The CDR3 covers 15 residues. CDR3 in amino acids: CASSRVQGNTGELFF. CDR3 DNA sequence: TGTGCCAGCAGTAGAGTACAGGGGAACACCGGGGAGCTGTTTTTT.

The rearrangement uses TRBV12-3 or TRBV12-4 and TRBJ2-4, with 7 positions matching TRBD1. The CDR3 consists of 15 residues. The ends lost 6 bases at V and 1 base at J; junction bases unmatched: 6. The CDR3 loop reads CASSLDRAAKNIQYF. The CDR3 DNA follows: TGTGCCAGCAGCCTCGACAGGGCGGCCAAAAACATTCAGTACTTC.

In this sample, this clonotype turned up a few times. The V gene is TRBV5-1, the J gene TRBJ2-7; TRBD1 matches at 7 bases. CDR1 SGHRS and CDR2 YFSETQ come from the germline V gene. V was pared by 1 base and J by 3 bases, with 7 bases of the junction left unmatched. This CDR3 is 15 amino acids long. The CDR3 region has the DNA TGCGCCAGCAGCTTGCGACCGGACAGGTTCTACGAGCAGTACTTC. Its protein is CASSLRPDRFYEQYF.

There are a few counts of this clonotype. The chain couples TRBV5-1 to TRBJ2-7, with 7 bases that match TRBD1. In germline, CDR1 is SGHRS, CDR2 YFSETQ. V lost 2 bases and J lost 0; bases outside the gene matches: 5. CDR3 size: 15 residues. The CDR3: CASSFSGTASYEQYF. The CDR3 DNA sequence: TGCGCCAGCAGCTTTTCCGGGACAGCCTCCTACGAGCAGTACTTC. Drawing the rest from reference TRBV5-1 and TRBJ2-7, the complete variable domain is KAGVTQTPRYLIKTRGQQVTLSCSPISGHRSVSWYQQTPGQGLQFLFEYFSETQRNKGNFPGRFSGRQFSNSRSEMNVSTLELGDSALYLCASSFSGTASYEQYFGPGTRLTVT.

The chain has TRBV20-1 and TRBJ1-2, with D unresolved. V lost 0 bases to trimming and J lost 2 bases, with 16 bases between them. This CDR3 has 16 residues. Germline V CDR1 and CDR2: DFQATT, SNEGSKA (reference sequence). The CDR3 DNA reads TGCAGTGCTAGAGACAGTAGCTCTGAGGGCAACTATGGCTACACCTTC. It translates to CSARDSSSEGNYGYTF.

The rearrangement uses TRBV7-9 and TRBJ2-1, with 16 bases fitting TRBD2. CDR3 length: 20 residues. Germline values: CDR1 SEHNR, CDR2 FQNEAQ (reference sequence). V lost 5 bases to trimming and J lost 9 bases; unmatched junction nucleotides: 19. The chain's CDR3 is CASSPQVSPGLAGGRGEQFF. For the CDR3, the DNA is TGTGCCAGCAGCCCCCAGGTATCCCCGGGACTAGCGGGGGGGCGAGGTGAGCAGTTCTTC.

V usage is TRBV30 and J usage is TRBJ1-3, with 7 positions matching TRBD1. Germline lookup yields CDR1 GTSNPN and CDR2 SVGIG (reference sequence). J lost 5 bases, V lost 0 bases, and 4 bases had no gene match. This CDR3 comprises 14 residues. CDR3 in amino acids: CAWSVDRARNTIYF. The CDR3 nucleotides read TGTGCCTGGAGTGTCGACAGGGCGAGAAACACCATATATTTT.

This clonotype has ten or more counts. The rearrangement uses TRBV7-6 and TRBJ2-5; D is uncertain. The CDR3 spans 13 residues. The germline CDR1 and CDR2 sequences are SGHVS and FNYEAQ. The ends were cut back, 5 bases at V and 1 base at J, with 8 bases in the middle. CDR3 region: CASSLEAQETQYF. CDR3 DNA: TGTGCCAGCAGCCTCGAGGCCCAAGAGACCCAGTACTTC.

Only a few counts were recorded for this clonotype. The genes are TRBV7-2 and TRBJ2-3; D call uncertain. This CDR3 has 17 amino acids. Germline values: CDR1 SGHTA, CDR2 FQGNSA. V lost 5 bases and J lost 2, with 20 bases in between. CDR3 DNA sequence: TGTGCCAGCAGCCCACTCGACGAGGAAGTTTACACAGATACGCAGTATTTT. Its translation is CASSPLDEEVYTDTQYF. Complete variable domain (other parts from reference TRBV7-2 and TRBJ2-3): GAGVSQSPSNKVTEKGKDVELRCDPISGHTALYWYRQSLGQGLEFLIYFQGNSAPDKSGLPSDRFSAERTGGSVSTLTIQRTQQEDSAVYLCASSPLDEEVYTDTQYFGPGTRLTVL.

This clonotype occurred a few times. DNA of the CDR3: TGTGCCAGCAGCTCATTACCGGGTAACACTGAAGCTTTCTTT. This gives the protein CASSSLPGNTEAFF. The chain employs TRBV5-5 and TRBJ1-1; D is unclear. Per the germline V gene, CDR1 is SGHKS and CDR2 is YYEKEE (reference sequence). V was trimmed by 3 bases and J by 2 bases, leaving 11 bases between them. This CDR3 spans 14 amino acids.

The chain joins TRBV20-1 to TRBJ2-5, with 10 nucleotides matching TRBD2. The V and J ends lost 1 base and 1 base, in that order; junction bases with no gene match: 3. CDR1 is DFQATT, CDR2 SNEGSKA, per germline (reference sequence). CDR3 length: 15 amino acids. The CDR3 spells CSARGSGRLQETQYF. The CDR3 DNA reads TGCAGTGCTAGAGGTAGCGGGAGGCTCCAAGAGACCCAGTACTTC.